This T cell receptor beta chain was captured by sequencing in a study of T cells expressing NK-cell markers. Study-level background: Seven donors tested HCMV-seropositive and one tested seronegative among the eight sequenced. Regarding the study as a whole: The study found these clonotypes also leading the CD3+CD56-NKG2C+ fraction in a few donors.

Reanalyzing the 5' RACE reads, TCRdb keeps one entry per CDR3 protein, without DNA. In total, the table holds over 250,000 distinct CDR3 sequences. This CDR3 is 15 amino acids long. In germline, CDR1 is DFQATT, CDR2 SNEGSKA (reference sequence). Points on this clonotype: No antigen is known for it.

Specimen: blood T cells: a sorted CD56 or NKG2C T cell subset, CD4+ or CD8+ T cells, or bulk PBMC T cells (not recorded which). The rearrangement uses TRBV20-1 and TRBJ2-3; with no DNA, the TCRdb D assignment of TRBD1 cannot be verified. The sequence came from a woman between 18 and 69 years old in good health. This chain's CDR3 is CSARESRDHTDTQYF.